The 3 T cell receptor beta chains below were found in one sample sequenced in a study of T cells after posttransplantation cyclophosphamide. Generated by immunoSEQ multiplex PCR, the TCRdb table keeps only in-frame clones and is missing some. The sample shows 34,000 or so clones, none of them appearing just once. The sample was PBMCs. These receptors all stem from a woman aged 45 to 65 in good health and a related stem cell transplant donor.

This clone was observed many times. The genes are TRBV6-1 and TRBJ1-1, with D possibly being TRBD1 (5 bases). CDR3 length: 15 residues. Trimming removed 6 bases from V and 4 bases from J, with 18 bases in between. Germline assignment: CDR1 MNHNS and CDR2 SASEGT. The CDR3 nucleotides are TGTGCCAGCAGGAGGGGCGGAATGGTTAGCACTGAAGCTTTCTTT. Encoded protein: CASRRGGMVSTEAFF.

This clone was recorded many times. The chain is built from TRBV18 and TRBJ2-7, with no clear D. Per the germline V gene, CDR1 is KGHSH and CDR2 is LQKENI. CDR3 length equals 12 residues. The V end lost 2 bases, the J end lost 6 bases, and 8 bases lay between the germline ends. CDR3 coding DNA: TGTGCCAGCTCACCATCTCGAGGCGAGCAGTACTTC. The encoded protein is CASSPSRGEQYF.

This clone was counted at least ten times. The chain uses TRBV9 and TRBJ2-6, with a possible D match to TRBD1 (5 bases). Trimming removed 5 bases at V and 0 bases at J, with 15 bases between. The CDR3 consists of 17 residues. The germline gives CDR1 SGDLS, CDR2 YYNGEE. CDR3 amino acids: CASRDDMGHSGANVLTF. In nucleotides, the CDR3 is TGTGCCAGCAGGGACGACATGGGGCACTCTGGGGCCAACGTCCTGACTTTC.